This TCR beta chain was profiled in a study of blood T cell repertoires in COVID-19. The wider study: The samples span acute and convalescent COVID-19 from the United States, Italy and Spain. T cells, B-cell-depleted T cells, or PBMCs supplied cDNA or gDNA.

V was cut by 4 bases and J by 8 bases, with 12 bases left in between. CDR1 is MGHRA, CDR2 YSYEKL, per germline. This CDR3 is 14 amino acids long. Original handling: Amplified reference gene primers provided the basis for estimating nucleated cell counts. Method: immunoSEQ multiplex PCR; TCRdb's copy keeps in-frame clones and lacks some. V and J calls and clone size are as listed in that table; D and trimming were resolved from the DNA. This sample carries 380,000 or so clones, roughly 90% of them seen once, and the ten largest clones take around 1.3%. The sequence came from a man aged 40-49 years with acute or convalescent COVID-19. The sample consisted of peripheral blood. J is TRBJ1-6 and V is TRBV4-1; D perhaps matches TRBD1 (6 bases). CDR3 nucleotides: TGCGCCAGCAGCCGCCGGGACACTTATTCACCCCTCCACTTT. It specifies CASSRRDTYSPLHF.